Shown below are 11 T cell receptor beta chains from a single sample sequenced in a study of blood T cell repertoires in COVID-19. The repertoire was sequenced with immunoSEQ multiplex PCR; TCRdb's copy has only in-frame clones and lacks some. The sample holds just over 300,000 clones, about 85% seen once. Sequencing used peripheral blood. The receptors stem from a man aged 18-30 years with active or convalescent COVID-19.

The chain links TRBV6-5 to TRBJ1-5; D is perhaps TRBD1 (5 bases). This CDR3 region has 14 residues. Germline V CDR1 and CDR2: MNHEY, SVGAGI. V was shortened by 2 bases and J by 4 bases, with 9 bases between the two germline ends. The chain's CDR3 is CASSYGGGNQPQHF. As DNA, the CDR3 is TGTGCCAGCAGTTACGGGGGAGGTAATCAGCCCCAGCATTTT.

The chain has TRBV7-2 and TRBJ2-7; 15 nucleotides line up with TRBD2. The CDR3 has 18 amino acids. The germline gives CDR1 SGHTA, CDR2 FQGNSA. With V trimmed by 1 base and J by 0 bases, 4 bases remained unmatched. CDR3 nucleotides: TGTGCCAGCAGCTTAGTGGGACTAGCGGGGGGACCCTCCTACGAGCAGTACTTC. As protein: CASSLVGLAGGPSYEQYF.

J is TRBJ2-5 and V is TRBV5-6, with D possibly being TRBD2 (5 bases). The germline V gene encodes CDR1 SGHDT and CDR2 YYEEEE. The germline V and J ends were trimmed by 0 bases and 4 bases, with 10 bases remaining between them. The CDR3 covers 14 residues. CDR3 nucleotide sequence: TGTGCCAGCAGCTTGGGAGGGAGAGGAGAGACCCAGTACTTC. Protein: CASSLGGRGETQYF.

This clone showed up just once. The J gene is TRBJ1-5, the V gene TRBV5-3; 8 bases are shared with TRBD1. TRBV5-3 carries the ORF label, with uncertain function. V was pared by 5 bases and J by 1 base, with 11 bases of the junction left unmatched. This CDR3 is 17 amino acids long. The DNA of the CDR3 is TGTGCCAGAAGGAGCTGGGCAGGGGGCACCAGCAATCAGCCCCAGCATTTT. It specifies CARRSWAGGTSNQPQHF.

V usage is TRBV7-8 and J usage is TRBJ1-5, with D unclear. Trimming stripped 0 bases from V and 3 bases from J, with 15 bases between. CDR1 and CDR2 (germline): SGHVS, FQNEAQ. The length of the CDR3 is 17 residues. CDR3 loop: CASSLALGEALNQPQHF. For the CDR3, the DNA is TGTGCCAGCAGCTTAGCGCTTGGGGAGGCCCTCAATCAGCCCCAGCATTTT.

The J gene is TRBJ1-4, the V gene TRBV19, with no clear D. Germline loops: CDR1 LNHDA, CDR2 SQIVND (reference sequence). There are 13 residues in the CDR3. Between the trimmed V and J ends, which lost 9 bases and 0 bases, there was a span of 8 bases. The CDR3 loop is CASGSATNEKLFF. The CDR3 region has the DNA TGTGCCAGCGGGAGCGCAACTAATGAAAAACTGTTTTTT.

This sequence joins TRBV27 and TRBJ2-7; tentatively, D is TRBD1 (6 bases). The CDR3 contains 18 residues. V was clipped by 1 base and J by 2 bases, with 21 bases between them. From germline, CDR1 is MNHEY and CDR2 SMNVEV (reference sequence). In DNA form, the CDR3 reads TGTGCCAGCAGTTTATTCCCCCCCATGGACAGAATTACCTACGAGCAGTACTTC. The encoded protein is CASSLFPPMDRITYEQYF.

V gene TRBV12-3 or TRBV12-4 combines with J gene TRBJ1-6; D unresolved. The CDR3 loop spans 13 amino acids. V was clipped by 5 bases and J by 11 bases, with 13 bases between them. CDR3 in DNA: TGTGCCAGCAGTCCGACCGAGGGCACACCCCTCCACTTT. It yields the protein CASSPTEGTPLHF.

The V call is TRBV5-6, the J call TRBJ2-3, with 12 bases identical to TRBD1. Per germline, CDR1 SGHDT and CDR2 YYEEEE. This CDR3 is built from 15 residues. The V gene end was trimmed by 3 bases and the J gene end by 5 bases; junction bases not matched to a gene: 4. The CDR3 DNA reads TGTGCCAGCAGCTGGGACAGGGGGCTCGTAGATACGCAGTATTTT. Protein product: CASSWDRGLVDTQYF.

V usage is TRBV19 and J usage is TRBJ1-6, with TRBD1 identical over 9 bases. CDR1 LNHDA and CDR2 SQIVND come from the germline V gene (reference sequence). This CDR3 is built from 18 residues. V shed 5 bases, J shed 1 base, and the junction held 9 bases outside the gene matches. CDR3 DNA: TGTGCCAGTAGTGTCACCGGGACAGGGTTATCCTATAATTCACCCCTCCACTTT. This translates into CASSVTGTGLSYNSPLHF.

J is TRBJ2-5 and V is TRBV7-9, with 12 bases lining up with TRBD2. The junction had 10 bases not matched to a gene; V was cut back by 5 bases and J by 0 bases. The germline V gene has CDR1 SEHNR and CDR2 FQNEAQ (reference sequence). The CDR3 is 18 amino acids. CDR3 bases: TGTGCCAGCAGCCCACGGACTAGCGGGACATCATACCAAGAGACCCAGTACTTC. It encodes CASSPRTSGTSYQETQYF.